A selection of T cell receptor beta chains follows, all from one sample in a study of shared clonotypes between healthy human individuals. Clones were sequenced by immunoSEQ multiplex PCR, and TCRdb holds only the in-frame ones, with some missing. Of approximately 510,000 clones in the sample, around 79% are singletons; the top ten hold 10% to 15%. Sequencing input: PBMCs. The source of these receptors is a woman aged 40 to 55 in good health. Some clones in this sample may be carry-over from other donors' samples. CDR3s include the opening cysteine and the closing phenylalanine or tryptophan. D genes are given only for firm matches. Clone size is not always given. Where it is, it says once, few, many or a class for expanded clones.

J: TRBJ2-1; size: .; V: TRBV9; D: .; DNA: TGTGCCAGCAGCGTTAGCGGCCGACACAATGAGCAGTTCTTC; CDR3: CASSVSGRHNEQFF
J: TRBJ2-1; size: .; V: TRBV5-1; D: .; DNA: TGCGCCAGCAGCTTGGAGGGTACGCTCGGCAATGAGCAGTTCTTC; CDR3: CASSLEGTLGNEQFF
J: TRBJ2-7; size: once; V: TRBV5-4; D: .; DNA: TGTGCCAGCAGCTTGGAGGTCAGGAGTTACGAGCAGTACTTC; CDR3: CASSLEVRSYEQYF
J: TRBJ1-1; size: .; V: TRBV28; D: .; DNA: TGTGCCAGCAGGGAACGGAGTCACATGAACACTGAAGCTTTCTTT; CDR3: CASRERSHMNTEAFF
J: TRBJ1-4; size: .; V: TRBV27; D: .; DNA: TGTGCCAGCAGTTTAGGAGGGTATAATGAAAAACTGTTTTTT; CDR3: CASSLGGYNEKLFF
J: TRBJ1-2; size: .; V: TRBV7-9; D: .; DNA: TGTGCCAGCAGCCAGACCCTGAACTATGGCTACACCTTC; CDR3: CASSQTLNYGYTF
J: TRBJ2-1; size: .; V: TRBV28; D: TRBD2; DNA: TGTGCCAGCAGTAGCCTTGGACTAGCGGGAGACAATGAGCAGTTCTTC; CDR3: CASSSLGLAGDNEQFF
J: TRBJ1-1; size: few; V: TRBV14; D: .; DNA: TGTGCCAGCAGCCAAGTTCGGGGGTCCACTGAAGCTTTCTTT; CDR3: CASSQVRGSTEAFF
J: TRBJ2-7; size: .; V: TRBV5-1; D: TRBD1; DNA: TGCGCCAGCAGCTTGGACAGGGGATACGAGCAGTACTTC; CDR3: CASSLDRGYEQYF
J: TRBJ2-2; size: .; V: TRBV15; D: .; DNA: TGTGCCACCAGCAGAGAGTTCGGGGACGAGCTGTTTTTT; CDR3: CATSREFGDELFF
J: TRBJ1-5; size: .; V: TRBV19; D: .; DNA: TGTGCCAGTAGTAAATCGGGAGATCGGGTCTATAGCAATCAGCCCCAGCATTTT; CDR3: CASSKSGDRVYSNQPQHF
J: TRBJ2-5; size: .; V: TRBV2; D: TRBD2; DNA: TGTGCCAGCAGTGAGGGACTCGGGGGGAACTTC; CDR3: CASSEGLGGNF
J: TRBJ2-1; size: .; V: TRBV9; D: TRBD2; DNA: TGTGCCAGCAGCGTAGGGACTAGCGGGTATAGCTCCTACAATGAGCAGTTCTTC; CDR3: CASSVGTSGYSSYNEQFF
J: TRBJ2-3; size: once; V: TRBV10-3; D: TRBD2; DNA: TGTGCCATCAGTGAGTCTAGGCTAGCGGGACACACAGATACGCAGTATTTT; CDR3: CAISESRLAGHTDTQYF
J: TRBJ2-7; size: few; V: TRBV5-1; D: .; DNA: TGCGCCAGCAGCCCCACGGGTGGGAGCTCCTACGAGCAGTACTTC; CDR3: CASSPTGGSSYEQYF
J: TRBJ2-1; size: .; V: TRBV25-1; D: TRBD2; DNA: TGTGCCAGTGGGACTAGCGGGGCCTACAATGAGCAGTTCTTC; CDR3: CASGTSGAYNEQFF
J: TRBJ2-6; size: .; V: TRBV4-3; D: TRBD2; DNA: TGCGCCAGCAGCCAAGAGCCAGCGGGAGCCGTCTCTGGGGCCAACGTCCTGACTTTC; CDR3: CASSQEPAGAVSGANVLTF
J: TRBJ2-2; size: .; V: TRBV18; D: .; DNA: TGTGCCAGCTCCCGCGACAGTTTACGCGCGAACACCGGGGAGCTGTTTTTT; CDR3: CASSRDSLRANTGELFF
J: TRBJ2-1; size: .; V: TRBV9; D: TRBD2; DNA: TGTGCCAGCAGCGTAGCAGGACTAGGCAATGAGCAGTTCTTC; CDR3: CASSVAGLGNEQFF
J: TRBJ1-2; size: .; V: TRBV5-1; D: .; DNA: TGCGCCAGCAGCCCCGGGGTGGGATCCTATGGCTACACCTTC; CDR3: CASSPGVGSYGYTF